Presented here are 22 T cell receptor beta chains from one specimen sequenced in a study of blood T cell repertoires in COVID-19. Some clones are missing from TCRdb's copy, which holds only in-frame ones; the method was immunoSEQ multiplex PCR. The repertoire consists of approximately 160,000 clones, with 80% to 90% occurring once and the leading ten covering around 8.1%. Sequences were obtained from peripheral blood. The receptors shown here come from a woman aged 55-70 years with COVID-19, enrolled during active disease.

V gene TRBV18 combines with J gene TRBJ2-1; 8 bases fit TRBD1. Germline CDR1 and CDR2: KGHSH and LQKENI. J was trimmed by 7 bases and V by 7 bases; bases with no gene match: 12. The CDR3 has 15 amino acids. CDR3 amino acids: CASLPGQGGVNEQFF. CDR3 nucleotides: TGTGCCAGCTTACCTGGACAGGGAGGTGTGAATGAGCAGTTCTTC.

CDR3 DNA: TGCGCCAGCAGCCGTTCGACAGGGGCGAACACTGAAGCTTTCTTT. Its protein is CASSRSTGANTEAFF. The rearrangement links TRBV4-1 to TRBJ1-1; 8 bases agree with TRBD1. CDR1 MGHRA and CDR2 YSYEKL come from the germline V gene. J lost 1 base, V lost 4 bases, and 5 bases had no gene match. The length of the CDR3 is 15 residues.

The CDR3 sequence: CASSPDMIVSLENRRAFF. DNA of the CDR3: TGTGCCAGCAGCCCCGATATGATCGTTAGCTTGGAGAACCGCAGAGCTTTCTTT. The chain is built from TRBV9 and TRBJ1-1, with no clear D. The V end was cut by 4 bases, the J end by 10 bases, with 32 bases between. Germline-derived CDR1 and CDR2 are SGDLS and YYNGEE. The CDR3 has 18 amino acids.

The CDR3 here is CASSLRQGARTEAFF. CDR3 coding DNA: TGTGCCAGCAGCTTGAGACAGGGGGCGCGTACTGAAGCTTTCTTT. The chain carries TRBV5-5 and TRBJ1-1, with 10 bases identical to TRBD1. Germline V gene sequence: CDR1 SGHKS, CDR2 YYEKEE (reference sequence). Losses at the gene ends were 1 base for V and 5 bases for J; bases not matched to a gene: 5. The CDR3 is 15 residues long.

The rearrangement uses TRBV2 and TRBJ2-3; D ambiguous. V lost 8 bases, J lost 0 bases, and 6 bases lay in between. This CDR3 has 12 amino acids. Germline CDR1 is SNHLY and CDR2 is FYNNEI. The CDR3 DNA reads TGTGCCAGCTGCACTAGCACAGATACGCAGTATTTT. This gives the protein CASCTSTDTQYF.

V and J are TRBV4-2 and TRBJ2-5; 10 bases agree with TRBD2. Per germline, CDR1 LGHNA and CDR2 YNFKEQ. CDR3 size: 16 residues. V lost 4 bases to trimming and J lost 5 bases; unmatched junction nucleotides: 10. CDR3 in DNA: TGTGCCAGCAGCCCGCTAACTAGCGGGGCTCGGGAGACCCAGTACTTC. Translated: CASSPLTSGARETQYF.

J is TRBJ2-3 and V is TRBV11-3; 9 bases fit TRBD2. The V segment lost 0 bases and the J segment 3 bases; nucleotides outside the gene matches: 7. Germline CDR1 and CDR2: SGHNT and YENEEA. CDR3 size: 17 residues. The CDR3 protein is CASSLEGSGGRTDTQYF. The CDR3 nucleotides read TGTGCCAGCAGCTTAGAGGGTAGCGGGGGTAGAACAGATACGCAGTATTTT.

In regard to this clone: At the DNA level, this CDR3 is encoded by other sequences in the same sample as well. This chain joins TRBV6-5 and TRBJ2-4; tentatively, D is TRBD1 (5 bases). The CDR3 is 14 amino acids. Germline V gene sequence: CDR1 MNHEY, CDR2 SVGAGI. Trimming removed 7 bases at V and 2 bases at J, with 12 bases between. CDR3 loop: CASTDGQPKNIQYF. The CDR3 coding sequence is TGTGCCAGCACGGACGGACAACCCAAAAACATTCAGTACTTC.

The gene calls are TRBV4-1 and TRBJ1-2; no clear D. The CDR3 contains 16 residues. Germline-derived CDR1 and CDR2 are MGHRA and YSYEKL. The germline V and J ends were trimmed by 3 bases and 0 bases, with 14 bases remaining between them. Written as DNA, the CDR3 is TGCGCCAGCAGCCATATACATGGGCAGTCTAACTATGGCTACACCTTC. It translates to CASSHIHGQSNYGYTF.

This clone was counted a few times. The chain combines TRBV24-1 with TRBJ1-5; no clear D. Trimming stripped 3 bases from V and 5 bases from J, with 10 bases between. CDR1 and CDR2 from the germline V gene are KGHDR and SFDVKD. This CDR3 comprises 14 residues. CDR3 loop: CATSDPTTYQPQHF. Written as DNA, the CDR3 is TGTGCCACCAGTGATCCAACAACCTATCAGCCCCAGCATTTT.

CDR3 sequence reads: CASSPAIRGQETQYF. As DNA, the CDR3 is TGTGCCAGCTCACCTGCAATTCGGGGCCAAGAGACCCAGTACTTC. V and J are TRBV18 and TRBJ2-5; D is possibly TRBD2 (5 bases). The germline V gene encodes CDR1 KGHSH and CDR2 LQKENI. The germline V and J ends were trimmed by 3 bases and 1 base, with 12 bases remaining between them. The CDR3 length is 15 residues.

The chain joins TRBV7-9 to TRBJ1-4; 7 bases fit TRBD1. The V gene end was trimmed by 5 bases and the J gene end by 7 bases; junction bases not matched to a gene: 10. Per germline, CDR1 SEHNR and CDR2 FQNEAQ (reference sequence). The CDR3 contains 15 residues. CDR3 nucleotide sequence: TGTGCCAGCAGCGCCGGACAGGCGCTGGGTGAAAAACTGTTTTTT. Residues: CASSAGQALGEKLFF.

CDR3 DNA sequence: TGTGCCAGTACCCCAAGGGGGATCTCCTACAATGAGCAGTTCTTC. It translates to CASTPRGISYNEQFF. V and J are TRBV19 and TRBJ2-1; tentatively, D is TRBD1 (6 bases). This CDR3 spans 15 amino acids. CDR1 LNHDA and CDR2 SQIVND come from the germline V gene (reference sequence). V lost 7 bases to trimming and J lost 0 bases, with 13 bases between them. Looking up the rest from reference TRBV19 and TRBJ2-1 gives the full variable domain: DGGITQSPKYLFRKEGQNVTLSCEQNLNHDAMYWYRQDPGQGLRLIYYSQIVNDFQKGDIAEGYSVSREKKESFPLTVTSAQKNPTAFYLCASTPRGISYNEQFFGPGTRLTVL.

The V and J genes are TRBV6-5 and TRBJ2-7, with a tentative D call TRBD1 (6 bases). The CDR3 runs 13 residues. V lost 5 bases and J 3 bases, leaving 11 bases between the germline ends. Germline CDR1 reads MNHEY; CDR2 reads SVGAGI. The CDR3 sequence: CASSRLQGYEQYV. The CDR3 coding sequence is TGTGCCAGCAGTCGCTTACAGGGCTACGAGCAGTACGTC.

V and J are TRBV7-3 and TRBJ1-1; perhaps TRBD1 as D (6 bases). Germline V CDR1 and CDR2: SGHTA, FQGTGA. The CDR3 consists of 13 residues. V lost 5 bases and J 1 base, leaving 8 bases between the germline ends. CDR3 region: CASSRQENTEAFF. The CDR3 DNA follows: TGTGCCAGCAGCAGACAGGAGAACACTGAAGCTTTCTTT.

This chain joins TRBV29-1 and TRBJ1-1; tentative D call: TRBD1 (5 bases). This CDR3 comprises 13 residues. Germline V gene sequence: CDR1 SQVTM, CDR2 ANQGSEA. The V end lost 7 bases, the J end lost 5 bases, and 17 bases lay between the germline ends. Written as DNA, the CDR3 is TGCAGCGGGCAGAGGCAGGGTCATACTGAAGCTTTCTTT. Encoded protein: CSGQRQGHTEAFF.

V usage is TRBV9 and J usage is TRBJ2-7, with D perhaps matching TRBD1 (6 bases). In germline, CDR1 is SGDLS, CDR2 YYNGEE. The CDR3 is made up of 15 amino acids. V was pared by 3 bases and J by 3 bases, with 16 bases between. The CDR3 sequence: CASSATGRGIYEQYF. The DNA of the CDR3 is TGTGCCAGCAGCGCGACAGGCCGCGGTATCTACGAGCAGTACTTC. Full variable domain (remainder filled in from reference TRBV9 and TRBJ2-7): DSGVTQTPKHLITATGQRVTLRCSPRSGDLSVYWYQQSLDQGLQFLIQYYNGEERAKGNILERFSAQQFPDLHSELNLSSLELGDSALYFCASSATGRGIYEQYFGPGTRLTVT.

The chain is built from TRBV3-1 (or the pseudogene TRBV3-2) and TRBJ2-3; the match to TRBD2 covers 7 bases. The junction had 14 bases not matched to a gene; V was cut back by 4 bases and J by 4 bases. In germline, CDR1 is LGHDT, CDR2 YNNKEL (reference sequence). The CDR3 sequence is 17 residues long. The CDR3 reads CASSLPGWAGVPDTQYF. In DNA form, the CDR3 reads TGTGCCAGCAGCCTTCCGGGCTGGGCGGGGGTGCCAGATACGCAGTATTTT.

Details on this clone: Within the sample, other DNA sequences also encode this same CDR3. CDR3 nucleotide sequence: TGCGCCAGCAGCTCTTCCGGGACAGGGACAGATACGCAGTATTTT. Amino acid sequence: CASSSSGTGTDTQYF. The rearrangement links TRBV5-1 to TRBJ2-3; TRBD1 aligns across 9 bases. Germline CDR1 is SGHRS and CDR2 is YFSETQ. The V gene end was trimmed by 3 bases and the J gene end by 3 bases; junction bases not matched to a gene: 5. The CDR3 runs 15 residues. The entire variable domain, with the rest obtained from reference TRBV5-1 and TRBJ2-3, is as follows: KAGVTQTPRYLIKTRGQQVTLSCSPISGHRSVSWYQQTPGQGLQFLFEYFSETQRNKGNFPGRFSGRQFSNSRSEMNVSTLELGDSALYLCASSSSGTGTDTQYFGPGTRLTVL.

The rearrangement links TRBV5-1 to TRBJ1-3, with 7 positions matching TRBD1. CDR1 and CDR2 from the germline V gene are SGHRS and YFSETQ. The CDR3 contains 14 residues. After removal of 0 bases from V and 5 bases from J, the junction contained 2 bases not matched to a gene. This CDR3 reads CASSLDRGRNTIYF. The CDR3 coding sequence is TGCGCCAGCAGCTTGGACAGGGGAAGAAACACCATATATTTT.

This chain uses TRBV6-5 with TRBJ2-7; 7 positions match TRBD1. Germline lookup yields CDR1 MNHEY and CDR2 SVGAGI. Unmatched junction bases numbered 4, after V lost 0 bases and J lost 2 bases. CDR3 size: 15 residues. The CDR3 nucleotides are TGTGCCAGCAGTTACTCCGGGACAGTGGCCTACGAGCAGTACTTC. Residues: CASSYSGTVAYEQYF.

The chain links TRBV19 to TRBJ1-5; a weak D match, TRBD1 (6 bases). The V end lost 5 bases, the J end lost 3 bases, and 11 bases lay between the germline ends. The CDR3 length is 14 residues. Germline V lookup: CDR1 LNHDA, CDR2 SQIVND (reference sequence). CDR3 DNA sequence: TGTGCCAGTAGTCAAACAGGGTTCAATCAGCCCCAGCATTTT. The encoded protein is CASSQTGFNQPQHF.